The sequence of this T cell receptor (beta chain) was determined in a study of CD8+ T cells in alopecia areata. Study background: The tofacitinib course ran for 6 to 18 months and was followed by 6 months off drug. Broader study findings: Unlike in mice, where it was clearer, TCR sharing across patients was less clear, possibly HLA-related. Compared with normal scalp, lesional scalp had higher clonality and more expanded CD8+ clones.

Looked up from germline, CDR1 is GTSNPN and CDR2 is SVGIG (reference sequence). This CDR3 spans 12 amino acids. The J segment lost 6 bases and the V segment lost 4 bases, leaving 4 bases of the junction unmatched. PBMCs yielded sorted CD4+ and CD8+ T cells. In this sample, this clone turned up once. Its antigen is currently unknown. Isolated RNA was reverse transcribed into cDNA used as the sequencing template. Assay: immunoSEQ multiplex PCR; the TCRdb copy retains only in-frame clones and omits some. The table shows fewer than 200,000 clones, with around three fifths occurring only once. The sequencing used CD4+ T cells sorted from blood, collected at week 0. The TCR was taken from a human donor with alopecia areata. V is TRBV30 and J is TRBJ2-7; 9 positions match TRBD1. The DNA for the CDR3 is TGTGCCTGGACCGGGACAGGGCCCGAGCAGTACTTC. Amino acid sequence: CAWTGTGPEQYF.